This TCR beta chain stems from a study of radiotherapy plus CTLA-4 blockade in lung cancer listed by TCRdb under 2018. At the level of the whole study: Among the enrolled patients, 15% to 20% had an objective response, and 25% to 35% reached disease control.

The study tested focal radiation therapy combined with CTLA-4 blockade (ipilimumab) in patients with chemo-refractory metastatic non-small-cell lung cancer. From the cysteine through the phenylalanine, the CDR3 covers 12 amino acids. Only the CDR3 DNA stays, 36 bases, in frame from base 1. Per the germline V gene, MNHEY is the CDR1 and SVGAGI is the CDR2. V loses 2 bases, J loses 5 bases, and the germline ends lie 6 bases apart. The library relied on the immunoSEQ multiplex PCR assay. The table comes from immuneACCESS by way of TCRdb, which keeps in-frame sequences with V and J called. Part of the clones is missing from these tables; in studies checked, under half for an unresolved V gene and the rest for unknown reasons. This sample is represented by over 85,000 clones; 85% to 90% of them were singletons. Of the sample, 4.9% is held by the ten largest clones. Here is what the overall study found, with its caveats: After treatment with radiotherapy and ipilimumab, TCR clones that originated in tumors expanded in peripheral blood. Early dynamic changes in blood T cell clones, together with increased serum interferon-beta after radiation, were reported as the strongest predictors of response.

Concerning this clone itself: This receptor's antigen is unknown. It has no much larger one-base neighbor in the sample; base qualities were not kept.

The sequence is built from TRBV6-5 and TRBJ1-1; 5 matching bases give a weak D call of TRBD1. This sequence was found in a human donor with non-small cell lung cancer that progressed on radiotherapy plus ipilimumab. The input for sequencing was peripheral blood, taken from a patient treated with radiotherapy plus ipilimumab. Here is the DNA: TGTGCCAGCAGTTACGGGGGGACTGAAGCTTTCTTT. This encodes CASSYGGTEAFF.